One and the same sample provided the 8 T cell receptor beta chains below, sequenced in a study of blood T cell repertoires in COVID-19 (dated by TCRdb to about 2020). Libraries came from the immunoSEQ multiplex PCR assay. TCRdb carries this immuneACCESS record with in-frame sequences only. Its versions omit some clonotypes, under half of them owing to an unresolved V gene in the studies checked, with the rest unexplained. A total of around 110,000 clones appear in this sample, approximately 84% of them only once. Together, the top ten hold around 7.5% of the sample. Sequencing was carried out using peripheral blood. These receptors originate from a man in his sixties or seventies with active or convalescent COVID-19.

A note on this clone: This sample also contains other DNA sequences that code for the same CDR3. The CDR3 coding sequence is TGTGCCAGCAGCGTAGGGCTAGCGGGTGAGCAGTTCTTC. This encodes CASSVGLAGEQFF. The genes are TRBV9 and TRBJ2-1, with 8 bases fitting TRBD2. V lost 0 bases and J lost 9; bases outside the gene matches: 2. The CDR3 is 13 residues long. CDR1 is SGDLS, CDR2 YYNGEE, per germline.

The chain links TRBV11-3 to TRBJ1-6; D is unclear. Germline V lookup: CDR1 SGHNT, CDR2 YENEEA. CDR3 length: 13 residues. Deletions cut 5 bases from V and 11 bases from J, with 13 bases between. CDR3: CASSHPDSAPLHF. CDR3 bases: TGTGCCAGCAGCCACCCCGATTCGGCACCCCTCCACTTT.

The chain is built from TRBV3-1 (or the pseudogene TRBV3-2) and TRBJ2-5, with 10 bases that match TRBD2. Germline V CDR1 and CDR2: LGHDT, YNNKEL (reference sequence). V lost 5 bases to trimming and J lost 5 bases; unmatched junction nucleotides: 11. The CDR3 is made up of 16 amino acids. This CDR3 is CASSYSGGSFRETQYF. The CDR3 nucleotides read TGTGCCAGCAGCTATAGCGGGGGGTCTTTTAGGGAGACCCAGTACTTC.

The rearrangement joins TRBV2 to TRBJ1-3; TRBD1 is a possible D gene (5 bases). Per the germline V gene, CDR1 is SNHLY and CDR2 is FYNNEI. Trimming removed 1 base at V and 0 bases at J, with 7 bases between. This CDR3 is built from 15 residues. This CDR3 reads CASSEEQGSGNTIYF. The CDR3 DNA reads TGTGCCAGCAGTGAAGAGCAGGGCTCTGGAAACACCATATATTTT. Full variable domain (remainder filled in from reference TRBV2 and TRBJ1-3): EPEVTQTPSHQVTQMGQEVILRCVPISNHLYFYWYRQILGQKVEFLVSFYNNEISEKSEIFDDQFSVERPDGSNFTLKIRSTKLEDSAMYFCASSEEQGSGNTIYFGEGSWLTVV.

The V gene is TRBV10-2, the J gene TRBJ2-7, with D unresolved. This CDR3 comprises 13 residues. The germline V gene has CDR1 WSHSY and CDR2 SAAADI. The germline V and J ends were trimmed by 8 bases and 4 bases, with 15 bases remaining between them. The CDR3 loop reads CASGLRSGYEQYF. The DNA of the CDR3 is TGCGCCAGCGGTTTGAGGAGTGGGTACGAGCAGTACTTC.

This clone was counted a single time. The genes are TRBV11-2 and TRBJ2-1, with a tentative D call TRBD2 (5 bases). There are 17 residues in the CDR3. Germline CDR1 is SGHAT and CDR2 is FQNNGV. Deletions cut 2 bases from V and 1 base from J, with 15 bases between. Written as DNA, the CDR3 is TGTGCCAGCAGCTTATTATCTAGCTTGGGGTCCTACAATGAGCAGTTCTTC. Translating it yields CASSLLSSLGSYNEQFF.

The CDR3 DNA sequence: TGTGCCACCACCCCGGGGAGGGGCTATGGCTACACCTTC. Its translation is CATTPGRGYGYTF. The chain uses TRBV27 and TRBJ1-2; D may be TRBD1 (5 bases). Trimming removed 10 bases at V and 4 bases at J, with 16 bases between. From germline, CDR1 is MNHEY and CDR2 SMNVEV (reference sequence). This CDR3 is 13 amino acids long.

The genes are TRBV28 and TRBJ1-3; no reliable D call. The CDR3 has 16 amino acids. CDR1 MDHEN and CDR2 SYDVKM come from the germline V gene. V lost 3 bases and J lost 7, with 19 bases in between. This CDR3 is CASSLGTIASGNTIYF. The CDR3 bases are TGTGCCAGCAGTTTGGGAACTATAGCCTCGGGGAACACCATATATTTT.